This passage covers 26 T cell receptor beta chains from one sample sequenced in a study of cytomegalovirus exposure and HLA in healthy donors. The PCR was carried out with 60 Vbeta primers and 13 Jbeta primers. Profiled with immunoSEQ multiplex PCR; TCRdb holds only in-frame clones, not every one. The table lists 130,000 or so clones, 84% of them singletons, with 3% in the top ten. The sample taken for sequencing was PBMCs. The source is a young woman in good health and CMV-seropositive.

CDR3 coding DNA: TGCGCCACCTCAACGAGGACCTACAATGAGCAGTTCTTC. Its translation is CATSTRTYNEQFF. The chain is built from TRBV10-1 and TRBJ2-1; D ambiguous. Germline CDR1 is WNHNN and CDR2 is SYGVQD (reference sequence). This CDR3 contains 13 residues. Deletions cut 10 bases from V and 2 bases from J, with 12 bases between.

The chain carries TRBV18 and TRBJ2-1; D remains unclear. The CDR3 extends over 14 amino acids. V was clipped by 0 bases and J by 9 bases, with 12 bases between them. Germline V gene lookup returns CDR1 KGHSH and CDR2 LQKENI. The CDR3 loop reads CASSPPTRVSEQFF. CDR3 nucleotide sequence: TGTGCCAGCTCACCACCAACCCGGGTGAGTGAGCAGTTCTTC. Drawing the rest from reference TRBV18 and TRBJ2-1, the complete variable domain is NAGVMQNPRHLVRRRGQEARLRCSPMKGHSHVYWYRQLPEEGLKFMVYLQKENIIDESGMPKERFSAEFPKEGPSILRIQQVVRGDSAAYFCASSPPTRVSEQFFGPGTRLTVL.

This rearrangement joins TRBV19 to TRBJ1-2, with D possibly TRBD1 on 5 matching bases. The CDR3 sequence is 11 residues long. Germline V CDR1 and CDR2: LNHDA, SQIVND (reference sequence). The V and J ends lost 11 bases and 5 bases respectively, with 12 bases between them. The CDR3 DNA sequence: TGTGCCGGTGGACAACCGTATGGCTACACCTTC. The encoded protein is CAGGQPYGYTF.

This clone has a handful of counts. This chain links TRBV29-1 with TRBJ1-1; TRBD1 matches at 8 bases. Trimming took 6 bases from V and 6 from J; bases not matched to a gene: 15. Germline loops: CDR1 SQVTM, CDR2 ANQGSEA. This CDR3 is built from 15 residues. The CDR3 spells CSVSFPGQVGAEAFF. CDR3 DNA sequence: TGCAGCGTCTCATTCCCGGGACAGGTGGGGGCTGAAGCTTTCTTT.

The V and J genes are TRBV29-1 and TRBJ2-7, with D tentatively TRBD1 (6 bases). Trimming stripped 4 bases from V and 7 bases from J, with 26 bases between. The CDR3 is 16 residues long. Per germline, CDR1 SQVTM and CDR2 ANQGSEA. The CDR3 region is CSVAKRADSMLGEQYF. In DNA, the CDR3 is TGCAGCGTTGCAAAAAGGGCGGACAGCATGCTGGGGGAGCAGTACTTC.

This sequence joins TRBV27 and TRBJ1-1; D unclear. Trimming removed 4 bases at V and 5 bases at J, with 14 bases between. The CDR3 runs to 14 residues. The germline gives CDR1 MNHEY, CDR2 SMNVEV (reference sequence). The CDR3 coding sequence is TGTGCCAGCAGTTCAGGAAGCTATTGGACTGAAGCTTTCTTT. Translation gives CASSSGSYWTEAFF.

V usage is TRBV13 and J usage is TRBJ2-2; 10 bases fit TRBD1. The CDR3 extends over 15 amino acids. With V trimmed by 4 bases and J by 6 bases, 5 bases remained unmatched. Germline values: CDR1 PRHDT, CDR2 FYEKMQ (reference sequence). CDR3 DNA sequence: TGTGCCAGCAGCTCTGACAGGGGGCGCGCCGGGGAGCTGTTTTTT. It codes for CASSSDRGRAGELFF.

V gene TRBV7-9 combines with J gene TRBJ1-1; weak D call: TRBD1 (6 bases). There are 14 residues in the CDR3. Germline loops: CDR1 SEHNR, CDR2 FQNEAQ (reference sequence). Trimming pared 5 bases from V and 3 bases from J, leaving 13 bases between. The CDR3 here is CASSPPGQYTEAFF. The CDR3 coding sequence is TGTGCCAGCAGCCCTCCGGGACAATACACTGAAGCTTTCTTT.

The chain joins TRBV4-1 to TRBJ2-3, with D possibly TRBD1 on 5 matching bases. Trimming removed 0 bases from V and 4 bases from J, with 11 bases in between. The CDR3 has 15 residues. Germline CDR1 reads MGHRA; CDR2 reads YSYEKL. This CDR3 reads CASSQEGPGADTQYF. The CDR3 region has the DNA TGCGCCAGCAGCCAAGAGGGGCCAGGAGCAGATACGCAGTATTTT.

For the CDR3, the DNA is TGTGCCAGCAGCCAAGTTTTAGGGGGTAACACTGAAGCTTTCTTT. Its translation: CASSQVLGGNTEAFF. This chain joins TRBV14 and TRBJ1-1, with D tentatively TRBD1 (6 bases). The V end was cut by 1 base, the J end by 2 bases, with 11 bases between. Germline loops: CDR1 SGHDN, CDR2 FVKESK. CDR3 length: 15 amino acids. The variable domain in full, completed from reference TRBV14 and TRBJ1-1, reads EAGVTQFPSHSVIEKGQTVTLRCDPISGHDNLYWYRRVMGKEIKFLLHFVKESKQDESGMPNNRFLAERTGGTYSTLKVQPAELEDSGVYFCASSQVLGGNTEAFFGQGTRLTVV.

The CDR3 loop is CASSILAVGNQPQHF. As DNA, the CDR3 is TGTGCCAGTAGTATCCTTGCGGTGGGCAATCAGCCCCAGCATTTT. This chain links TRBV19 with TRBJ1-5, with D uncertain. Trimming stripped 3 bases from V and 2 bases from J, with 11 bases between. The CDR3 length is 15 residues. Germline loops: CDR1 LNHDA, CDR2 SQIVND (reference sequence).

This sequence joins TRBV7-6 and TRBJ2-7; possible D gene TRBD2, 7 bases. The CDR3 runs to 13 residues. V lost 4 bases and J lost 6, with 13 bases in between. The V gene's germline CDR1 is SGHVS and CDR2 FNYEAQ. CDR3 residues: CASSSEGGGEQYF. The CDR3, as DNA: TGTGCCAGCAGCTCGGAGGGGGGGGGCGAGCAGTACTTC. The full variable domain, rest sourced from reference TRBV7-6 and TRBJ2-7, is GAGVSQSPRYKVTKRGQDVALRCDPISGHVSLYWYRQALGQGPEFLTYFNYEAQQDKSGLPNDRFSAERPEGSISTLTIQRTEQRDSAMYRCASSSEGGGEQYFGPGTRLTVT.

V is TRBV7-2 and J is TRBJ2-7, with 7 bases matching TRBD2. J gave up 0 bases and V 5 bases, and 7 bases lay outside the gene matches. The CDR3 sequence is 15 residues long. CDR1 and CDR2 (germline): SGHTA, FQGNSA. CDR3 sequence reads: CASSPSGGSSYEQYF. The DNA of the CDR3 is TGTGCCAGCAGCCCCTCCGGGGGGAGCTCCTACGAGCAGTACTTC.

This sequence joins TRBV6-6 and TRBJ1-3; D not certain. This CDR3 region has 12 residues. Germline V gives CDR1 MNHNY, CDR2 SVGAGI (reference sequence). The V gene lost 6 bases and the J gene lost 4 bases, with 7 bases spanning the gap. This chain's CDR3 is CASRGRGNTIYF. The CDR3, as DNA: TGTGCCAGCAGGGGCAGGGGAAACACCATATATTTT.

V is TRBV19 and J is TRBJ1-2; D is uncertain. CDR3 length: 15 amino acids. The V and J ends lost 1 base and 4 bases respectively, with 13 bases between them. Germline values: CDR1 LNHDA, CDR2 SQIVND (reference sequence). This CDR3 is CASSIAAVGGYGYTF. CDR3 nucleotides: TGTGCCAGTAGTATAGCGGCAGTCGGAGGCTATGGCTACACCTTC.

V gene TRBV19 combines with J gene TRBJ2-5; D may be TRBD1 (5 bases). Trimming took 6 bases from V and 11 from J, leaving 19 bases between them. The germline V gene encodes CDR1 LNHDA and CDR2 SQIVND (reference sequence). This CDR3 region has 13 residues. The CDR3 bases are TGTGCCAGTAGAACAGGCCCATCTGAGGAGCAGTACTTC. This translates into CASRTGPSEEQYF.

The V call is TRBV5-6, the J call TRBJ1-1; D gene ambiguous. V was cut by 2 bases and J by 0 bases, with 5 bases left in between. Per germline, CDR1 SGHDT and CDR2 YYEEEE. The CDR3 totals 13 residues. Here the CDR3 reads CASSLIMNTEAFF. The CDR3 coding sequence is TGTGCCAGCAGCTTAATAATGAACACTGAAGCTTTCTTT.

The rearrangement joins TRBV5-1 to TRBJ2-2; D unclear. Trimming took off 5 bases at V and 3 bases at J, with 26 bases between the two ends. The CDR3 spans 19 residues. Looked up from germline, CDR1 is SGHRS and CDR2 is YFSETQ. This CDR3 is CASRLRVLPPISDTGELFF. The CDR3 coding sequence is TGCGCCAGCAGGCTCCGAGTCCTACCACCCATATCGGACACCGGGGAGCTGTTTTTT.

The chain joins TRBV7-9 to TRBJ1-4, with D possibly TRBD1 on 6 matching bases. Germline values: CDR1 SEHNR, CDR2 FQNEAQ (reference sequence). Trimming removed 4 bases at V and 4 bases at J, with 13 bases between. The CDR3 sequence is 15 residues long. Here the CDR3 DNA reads TGTGCCAGCAGCTCAATCAGGGGTTTTAATGAAAAACTGTTTTTT. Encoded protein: CASSSIRGFNEKLFF.

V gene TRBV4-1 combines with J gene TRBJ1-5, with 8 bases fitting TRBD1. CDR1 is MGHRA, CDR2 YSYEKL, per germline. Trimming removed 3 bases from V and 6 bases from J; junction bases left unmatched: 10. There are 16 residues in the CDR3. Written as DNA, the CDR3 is TGCGCCAGCAGCCATGAGACAGGGGATGGAATTCAGCCCCAGCATTTT. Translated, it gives CASSHETGDGIQPQHF.

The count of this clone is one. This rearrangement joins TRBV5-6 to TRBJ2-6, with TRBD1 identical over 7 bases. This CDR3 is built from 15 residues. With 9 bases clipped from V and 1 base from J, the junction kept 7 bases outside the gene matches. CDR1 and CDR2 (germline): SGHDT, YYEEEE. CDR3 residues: CATRQGPSGANVLTF. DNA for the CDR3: TGTGCCACCCGACAGGGCCCATCTGGGGCCAACGTCCTGACTTTC.

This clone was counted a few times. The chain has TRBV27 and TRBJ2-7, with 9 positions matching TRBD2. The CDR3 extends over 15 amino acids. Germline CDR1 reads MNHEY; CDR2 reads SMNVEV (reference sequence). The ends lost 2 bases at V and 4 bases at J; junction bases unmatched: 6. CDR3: CASSLPIAGEYEQYF. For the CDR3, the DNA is TGTGCCAGCAGTTTACCTATAGCGGGGGAGTACGAGCAGTACTTC.

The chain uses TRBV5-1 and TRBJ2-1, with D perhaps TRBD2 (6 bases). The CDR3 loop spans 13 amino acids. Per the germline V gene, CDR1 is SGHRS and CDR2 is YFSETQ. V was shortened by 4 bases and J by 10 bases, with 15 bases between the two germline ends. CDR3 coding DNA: TGCGCCAGCAGCCCCCAGTCCGGGGGAGAGCAGTTCTTC. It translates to CASSPQSGGEQFF. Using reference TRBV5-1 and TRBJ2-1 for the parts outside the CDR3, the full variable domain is KAGVTQTPRYLIKTRGQQVTLSCSPISGHRSVSWYQQTPGQGLQFLFEYFSETQRNKGNFPGRFSGRQFSNSRSEMNVSTLELGDSALYLCASSPQSGGEQFFGPGTRLTVL.

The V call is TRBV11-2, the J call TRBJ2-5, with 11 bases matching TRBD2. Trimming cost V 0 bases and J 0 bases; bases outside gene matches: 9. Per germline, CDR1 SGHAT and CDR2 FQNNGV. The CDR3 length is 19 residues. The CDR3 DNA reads TGTGCCAGCAGCTTAGATTGGGTTAGCGGGGGGGTGTACCAAGAGACCCAGTACTTC. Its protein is CASSLDWVSGGVYQETQYF.

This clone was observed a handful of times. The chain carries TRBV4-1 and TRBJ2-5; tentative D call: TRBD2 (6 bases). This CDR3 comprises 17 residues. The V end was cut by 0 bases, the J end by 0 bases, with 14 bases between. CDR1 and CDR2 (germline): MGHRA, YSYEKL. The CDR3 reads CASSQEAPGRYQETQYF. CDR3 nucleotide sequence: TGCGCCAGCAGCCAAGAAGCCCCCGGGAGATACCAAGAGACCCAGTACTTC.

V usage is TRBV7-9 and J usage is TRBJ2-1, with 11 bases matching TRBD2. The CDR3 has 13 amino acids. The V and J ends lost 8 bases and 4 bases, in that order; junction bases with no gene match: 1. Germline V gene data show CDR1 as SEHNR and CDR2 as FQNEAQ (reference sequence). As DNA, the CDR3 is TGTGCCAGCCGGACTAGCGGGTACAATGAGCAGTTCTTC. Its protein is CASRTSGYNEQFF. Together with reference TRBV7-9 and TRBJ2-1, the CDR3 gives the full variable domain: DTGVSQNPRHKITKRGQNVTFRCDPISEHNRLYWYRQTLGQGPEFLTYFQNEAQLEKSRLLSDRFSAERPKGSFSTLEIQRTEQGDSAMYLCASRTSGYNEQFFGPGTRLTVL.